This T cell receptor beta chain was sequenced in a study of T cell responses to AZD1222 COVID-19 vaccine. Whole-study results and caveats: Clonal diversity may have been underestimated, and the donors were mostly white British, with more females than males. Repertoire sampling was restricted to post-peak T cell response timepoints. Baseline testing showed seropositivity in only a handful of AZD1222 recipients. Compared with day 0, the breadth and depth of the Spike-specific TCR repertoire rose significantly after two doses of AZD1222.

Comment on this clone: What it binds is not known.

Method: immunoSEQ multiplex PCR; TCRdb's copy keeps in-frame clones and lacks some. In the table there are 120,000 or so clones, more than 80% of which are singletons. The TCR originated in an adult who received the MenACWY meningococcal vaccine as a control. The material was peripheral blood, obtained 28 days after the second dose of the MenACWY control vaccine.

CDR3 amino acids: CASSEEGQSSYEQYF. CDR3 sequence (DNA): TGCGCCAGCAGCGAGGAGGGGCAGAGCTCCTACGAGCAGTACTTC. The chain uses TRBV5-1 and TRBJ2-7, with D perhaps matching TRBD2 (6 bases). Trimming cost V 4 bases and J 0 bases, with 14 bases left between them. Germline V lookup: CDR1 SGHRS, CDR2 YFSETQ. CDR3 size: 15 residues.